What follows describes a single T cell receptor (beta chain). Its antigen is unidentified. This sample is drawn from a study of T cell responses to AZD1222 COVID-19 vaccine. Findings and caveats of the study: Researchers report vaccine-associated CD4 TCRs spanning spike, with dominance at 160-218 and 743-854. Clonal diversity may have been underestimated in mostly white British donors.

Here immunoSEQ multiplex PCR was the method, and the copy in TCRdb shows in-frame clones only, minus some. The sample lists some 99,000 clones, about four fifths seen once, with 11% to 15% in the top ten. This CDR3 has 13 amino acids. V dropped 3 bases and J dropped 0 bases, with 9 bases sitting between them. Germline CDR1 is DFQATT and CDR2 is SNEGSKA (reference sequence). The rearrangement uses TRBV20-1 and TRBJ2-7; D gene uncertain. Sample: peripheral blood, taken 28 days after the second AZD1222 dose. The TCR originated in an adult who received the AZD1222 COVID-19 vaccine. The CDR3: CSASEGRSYEQYF. CDR3 in DNA: TGCAGTGCTAGTGAAGGTCGCTCCTACGAGCAGTACTTC.